This is a list of T cell receptor beta chains from one sample in a study of early stage breast cancer tumors. Using immunoSEQ multiplex PCR, the repertoire was profiled, and TCRdb retains in-frame clones only, with some absent. The sample consists of about 51,000 clones, around 78% of them appearing once. Material: blood. These receptors came from a person aged 40 to 50 with breast cancer. Both conserved end residues are part of each CDR3. The D gene is left open where the match is weak. Rows give clone size only sometimes, using once, few, many, or a class for an expanded clone.

size,J,D,V,DNA,CDR3
-,TRBJ1-1,-,TRBV5-5,TGTGCCAGCAGCTTGGTATCGAACACTGAAGCTTTCTTT,CASSLVSNTEAFF
-,TRBJ2-7,TRBD1,TRBV7-2,TGTGCCAGCAGCTTACAGGGGGTGGGGGTTGGCGAGCAGTACTTC,CASSLQGVGVGEQYF
few,TRBJ2-2,-,TRBV19,TGTGCCACCAGACGGACAGCCAACACCGGGGAGCTGTTTTTT,CATRRTANTGELFF
-,TRBJ2-3,-,TRBV11-3,TGTGCCAGCAGCCGCACCTATGGGCGGGCCGATAGCACAGATACGCAGTATTTT,CASSRTYGRADSTDTQYF
few,TRBJ2-4,-,TRBV9,TGTGCCAGCAGCGTAGGGGGAGGCGGAAACATTCAGTACTTC,CASSVGGGGNIQYF
-,TRBJ2-3,TRBD2,TRBV6-5,TGTGCTTCATGTCCTAGCGGAAGCACAGATACGCAGTATTTT,CASCPSGSTDTQYF
-,TRBJ1-1,-,TRBV4-1,TGCGCCAGCAGCCGACTCCCGGGACAGAACACTGAAGCTTTCTTT,CASSRLPGQNTEAFF
few,TRBJ2-5,-,TRBV10-1,TGCGCCAGCCAAGGACGGTTCCAAGAGACCCAGTACTTC,CASQGRFQETQYF
-,TRBJ1-5,-,TRBV5-6,TGTGCCAGCAACCTAATGGGCGGCCCTAATCAGCCCCAGCATTTT,CASNLMGGPNQPQHF
-,TRBJ1-1,-,TRBV19,TGTGCCAGTAGTATTGGGGCATCGGGGGCCGAGGGGACTGAAGCTTTCTTT,CASSIGASGAEGTEAFF
-,TRBJ1-1,-,TRBV30,TGTGCCTGGAGTAGGCCCAAGGGGCTCGATAGGGCTGAAGCTTTCTTT,CAWSRPKGLDRAEAFF
-,TRBJ2-2,-,TRBV27,TGTGCCAGCAGGGGAAGAGGGACTTTTATAGTCACCGGGGAGCTGTTTTTT,CASRGRGTFIVTGELFF
few,TRBJ1-1,-,TRBV9,TGTGCCAGCAGCCGAGTGAACACTGAAGCTTTCTTT,CASSRVNTEAFF
-,TRBJ2-1,TRBD1,TRBV11-2,TGTGCCAGCAGCTTAGGACGACAGGGGAGCTCCTACAATGAGCAGTTCTTC,CASSLGRQGSSYNEQFF
once,TRBJ1-1,-,TRBV7-2,TGTGCCAGCAGCTTAGATCGCACAGGTTGGGAGGACACTGAAGCTTTCTTT,CASSLDRTGWEDTEAFF
-,TRBJ1-5,-,TRBV21-1,TGTGCCAGCAGCAAGGGGGCGGCGGGACAGGGAAATCAGCCCCAGCATTTT,CASSKGAAGQGNQPQHF
-,TRBJ1-1,TRBD1,TRBV5-1,TGCGCCAGCGCCAAGGGAAGGGACAGTAAGAACACTGAAGCTTTCTTT,CASAKGRDSKNTEAFF
-,TRBJ2-1,-,TRBV10-1,TGCGCCAGCTCCGAAGGAGGAAGCTCCTACAATGAGCAGTTCTTC,CASSEGGSSYNEQFF
-,TRBJ1-1,TRBD1,TRBV6-4,TGTGCCAGCAGTCGCAACTTTGGGACAGTTGGTTTGAACACTGAAGCTTTCTTT,CASSRNFGTVGLNTEAFF
-,TRBJ2-5,-,TRBV4-1,TGCGCCAGCAGCCAAGTACTAGCAGGGGAAATTAGTTTGGAGACCCAGTACTTC,CASSQVLAGEISLETQYF
-,TRBJ2-7,TRBD2,TRBV10-2,TGCGCCAGCAGTGTCCTAGCGGGAGTTGGCGAGCAGTACTTC,CASSVLAGVGEQYF
-,TRBJ2-5,-,TRBV6-1,TGTGCCAGCAGTGAATCTATAGTAGAGACCCAGTACTTC,CASSESIVETQYF
-,TRBJ2-1,-,TRBV18,TGTGCCAGCTCATCTTTCCCTAGCGAGCTTGGGCAGTTCTTC,CASSSFPSELGQFF
-,TRBJ1-3,-,TRBV6-1,TGTGCCAGCAGTGAATTCGACAGGTCGAGTGGAAACACCATATATTTT,CASSEFDRSSGNTIYF
-,TRBJ1-4,-,TRBV6-1,TGTGCCAGCAGTGGTCGTGGTGGGGTCAGAGCTGCAACTAATGAAAAACTGTTTTTT,CASSGRGGVRAATNEKLFF
-,TRBJ2-3,TRBD1,TRBV4-1,TGCGCCAGCAGCCCAGAGACAGGGCGCACAGATACGCAGTATTTT,CASSPETGRTDTQYF
-,TRBJ1-4,-,TRBV30,TGTGCCTCCCCAGCCACCACAACTAATGAAAAACTGTTTTTT,CASPATTTNEKLFF
-,TRBJ1-1,-,TRBV5-5,TGTGCCAGCAGCGCCGGGACGGCTAACACTGAAGCTTTCTTT,CASSAGTANTEAFF
few,TRBJ2-7,-,TRBV21-1,TGTGCCAGCAGGGAAGAGCAGTACTTC,CASREEQYF
few,TRBJ1-2,-,TRBV6-6,TGTGCCAGCAGTCGGGGACCCTATGGCTACACCTTC,CASSRGPYGYTF
few,TRBJ2-3,-,TRBV6-5,TGTGCCAGCAGTTACAGGGTTGTATCAGATACGCAGTATTTT,CASSYRVVSDTQYF
-,TRBJ2-5,TRBD2,TRBV30,TGTGCCTGGACCCCCGGGTGGCTAGCGGGACGGGGGCAAGAGACCCAGTACTTC,CAWTPGWLAGRGQETQYF
-,TRBJ1-5,-,TRBV19,TGTGCCAGTAAGTGGAGGGACCATAGCAATCAGCCCCAGCATTTT,CASKWRDHSNQPQHF
-,TRBJ2-3,-,TRBV2,TGTGCCAGCTGGATACCCACTAGCACAGATACGCAGTATTTT,CASWIPTSTDTQYF
-,TRBJ2-7,-,TRBV19,TGTGCCAGTAGTATACAGGGGAAGCAGGAGCAGTACTTC,CASSIQGKQEQYF
-,TRBJ1-3,TRBD1,TRBV19,TGTGCCAGTACGCAACAGGGGGCTTCTGGAAACACCATATATTTT,CASTQQGASGNTIYF
few,TRBJ1-1,-,TRBV7-9,TGTGCCAGCAGCTTAACGGGGAACACTGAAGCTTTCTTT,CASSLTGNTEAFF
few,TRBJ2-7,TRBD2,TRBV4-1,TGCGCCAGCAGCCAAGATCTTCAGCGGGAGTCCGAGCAGTACTTC,CASSQDLQRESEQYF